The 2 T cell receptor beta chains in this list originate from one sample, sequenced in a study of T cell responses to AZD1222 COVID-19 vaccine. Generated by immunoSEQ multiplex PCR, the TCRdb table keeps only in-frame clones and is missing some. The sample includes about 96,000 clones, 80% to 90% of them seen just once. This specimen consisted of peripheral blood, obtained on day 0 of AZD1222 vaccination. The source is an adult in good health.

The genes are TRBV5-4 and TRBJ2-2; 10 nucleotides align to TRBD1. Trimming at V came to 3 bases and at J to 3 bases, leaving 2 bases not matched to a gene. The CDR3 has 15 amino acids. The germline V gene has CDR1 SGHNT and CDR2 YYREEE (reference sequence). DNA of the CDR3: TGTGCCAGCAGCTCGGGGACAGGGGACACCGGGGAGCTGTTTTTT. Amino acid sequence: CASSSGTGDTGELFF.

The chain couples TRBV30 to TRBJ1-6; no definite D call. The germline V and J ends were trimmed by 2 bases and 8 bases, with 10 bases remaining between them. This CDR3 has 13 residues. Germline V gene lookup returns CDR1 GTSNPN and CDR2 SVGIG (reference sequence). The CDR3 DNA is TGTGCCTGGAGTTCCAGCCCCCATTCACCCCTCCACTTT. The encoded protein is CAWSSSPHSPLHF.